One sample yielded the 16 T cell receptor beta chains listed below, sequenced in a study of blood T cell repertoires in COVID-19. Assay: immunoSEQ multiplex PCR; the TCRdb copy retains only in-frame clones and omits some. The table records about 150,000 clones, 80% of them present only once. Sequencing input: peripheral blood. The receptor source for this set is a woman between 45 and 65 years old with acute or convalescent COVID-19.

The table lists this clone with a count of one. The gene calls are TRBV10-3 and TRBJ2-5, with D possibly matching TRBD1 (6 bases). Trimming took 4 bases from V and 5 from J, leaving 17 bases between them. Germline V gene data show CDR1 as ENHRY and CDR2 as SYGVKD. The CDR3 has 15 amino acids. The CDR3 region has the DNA TGTGCCATCAGTGCTTTCGGGCCTAGGGGGGAGACCCAGTACTTC. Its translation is CAISAFGPRGETQYF.

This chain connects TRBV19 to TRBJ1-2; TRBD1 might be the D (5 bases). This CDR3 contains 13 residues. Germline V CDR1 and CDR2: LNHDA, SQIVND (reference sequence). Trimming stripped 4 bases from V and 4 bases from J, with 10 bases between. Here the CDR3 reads CASSTQEFYGYTF. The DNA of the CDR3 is TGTGCCAGTAGTACACAGGAGTTCTATGGCTACACCTTC.

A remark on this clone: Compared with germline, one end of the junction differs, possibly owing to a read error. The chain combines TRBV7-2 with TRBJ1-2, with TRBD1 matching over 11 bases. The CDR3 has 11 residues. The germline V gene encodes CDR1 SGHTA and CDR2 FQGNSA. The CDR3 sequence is CASSFGTGGLF. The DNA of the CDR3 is TGTGCCAGCAGCTTTGGGACAGGGGGTCTCTTC. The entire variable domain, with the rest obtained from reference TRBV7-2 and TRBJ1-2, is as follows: GAGVSQSPSNKVTEKGKDVELRCDPISGHTALYWYRQSLGQGLEFLIYFQGNSAPDKSGLPSDRFSAERTGGSVSTLTIQRTQQEDSAVYLCASSFGTGGLFGSGTRLTVV.

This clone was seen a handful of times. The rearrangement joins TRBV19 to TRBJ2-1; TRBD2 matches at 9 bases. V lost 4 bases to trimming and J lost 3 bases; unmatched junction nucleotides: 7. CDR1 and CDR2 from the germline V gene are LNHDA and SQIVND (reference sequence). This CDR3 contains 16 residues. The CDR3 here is CASSTRSGGGYNEQFF. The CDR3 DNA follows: TGTGCCAGTAGTACCCGTAGCGGGGGAGGCTACAATGAGCAGTTCTTC. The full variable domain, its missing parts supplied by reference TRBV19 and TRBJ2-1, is DGGITQSPKYLFRKEGQNVTLSCEQNLNHDAMYWYRQDPGQGLRLIYYSQIVNDFQKGDIAEGYSVSREKKESFPLTVTSAQKNPTAFYLCASSTRSGGGYNEQFFGPGTRLTVL.

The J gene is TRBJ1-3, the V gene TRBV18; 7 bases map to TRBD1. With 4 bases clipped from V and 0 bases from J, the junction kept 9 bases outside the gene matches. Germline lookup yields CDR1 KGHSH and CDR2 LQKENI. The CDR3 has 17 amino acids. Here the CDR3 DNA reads TGTGCCAGCTCACGGGGCCTAGGGGGCCTCTCTGGAAACACCATATATTTT. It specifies CASSRGLGGLSGNTIYF.

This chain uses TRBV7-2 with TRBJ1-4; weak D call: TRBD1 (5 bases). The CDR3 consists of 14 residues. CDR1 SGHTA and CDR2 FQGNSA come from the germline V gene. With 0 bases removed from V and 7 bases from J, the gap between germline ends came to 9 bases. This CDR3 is CASSLARTSEKLFF. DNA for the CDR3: TGTGCCAGCAGCTTAGCGAGGACATCTGAAAAACTGTTTTTT.

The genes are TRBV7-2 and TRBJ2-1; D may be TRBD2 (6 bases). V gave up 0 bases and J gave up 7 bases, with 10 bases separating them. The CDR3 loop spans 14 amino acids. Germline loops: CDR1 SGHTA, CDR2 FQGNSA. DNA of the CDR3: TGTGCCAGCAGCTTAGCGGAGGGAAGGAATGAGCAGTTCTTC. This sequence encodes CASSLAEGRNEQFF. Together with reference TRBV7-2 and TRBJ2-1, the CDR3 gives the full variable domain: GAGVSQSPSNKVTEKGKDVELRCDPISGHTALYWYRQSLGQGLEFLIYFQGNSAPDKSGLPSDRFSAERTGGSVSTLTIQRTQQEDSAVYLCASSLAEGRNEQFFGPGTRLTVL.

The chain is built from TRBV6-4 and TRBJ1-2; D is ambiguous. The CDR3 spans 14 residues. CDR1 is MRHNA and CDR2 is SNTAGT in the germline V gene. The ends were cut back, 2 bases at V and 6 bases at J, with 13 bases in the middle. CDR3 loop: CASSDGRETDGYTF. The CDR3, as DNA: TGTGCCAGCAGTGACGGCCGGGAAACAGATGGCTACACCTTC.

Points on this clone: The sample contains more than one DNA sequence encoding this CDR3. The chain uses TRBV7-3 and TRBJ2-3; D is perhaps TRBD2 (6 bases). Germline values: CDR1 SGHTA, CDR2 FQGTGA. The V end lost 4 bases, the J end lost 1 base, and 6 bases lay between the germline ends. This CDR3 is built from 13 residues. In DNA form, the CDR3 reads TGTGCCAGCAGCTCGGGGGGCACAGATACGCAGTATTTT. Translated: CASSSGGTDTQYF.

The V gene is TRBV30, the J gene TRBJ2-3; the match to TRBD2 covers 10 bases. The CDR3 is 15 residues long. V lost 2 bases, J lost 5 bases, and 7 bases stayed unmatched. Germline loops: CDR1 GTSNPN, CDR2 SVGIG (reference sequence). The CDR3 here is CAWSPLAGAGDTQYF. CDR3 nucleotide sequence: TGTGCCTGGAGTCCCCTAGCGGGGGCCGGAGATACGCAGTATTTT.

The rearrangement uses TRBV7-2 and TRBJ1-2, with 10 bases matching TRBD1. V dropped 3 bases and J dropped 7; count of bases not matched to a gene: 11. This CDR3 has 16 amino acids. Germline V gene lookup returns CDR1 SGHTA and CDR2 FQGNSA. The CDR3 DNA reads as TGTGCCAGCAGCTTGTCGCCGCCGGGACAGGGGTTTGGCTACACCTTC. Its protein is CASSLSPPGQGFGYTF.

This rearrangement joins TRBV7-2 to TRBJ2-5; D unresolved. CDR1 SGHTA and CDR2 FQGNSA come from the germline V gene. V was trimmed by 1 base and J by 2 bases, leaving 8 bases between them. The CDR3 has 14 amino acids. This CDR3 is CASSLEFGQETQYF. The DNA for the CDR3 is TGTGCCAGCAGCTTAGAATTCGGTCAAGAGACCCAGTACTTC.

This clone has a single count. CDR3 nucleotide sequence: TGCGCCAGCAGCCAAGCCCCTAGCGTCGTCTACGAGCAGTACTTC. Encoded protein: CASSQAPSVVYEQYF. The chain carries TRBV4-3 and TRBJ2-7; tentatively, D is TRBD2 (6 bases). Between the trimmed V and J ends, which lost 1 base and 3 bases, there was a span of 13 bases. Germline V gene data show CDR1 as LGHNA and CDR2 as YSLEER. This CDR3 spans 15 amino acids.

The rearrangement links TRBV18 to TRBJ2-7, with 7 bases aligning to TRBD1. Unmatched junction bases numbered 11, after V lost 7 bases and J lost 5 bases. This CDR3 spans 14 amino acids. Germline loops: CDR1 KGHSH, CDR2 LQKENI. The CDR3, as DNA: TGTGCCAGCTATTCGACAGGGTTCCCGGACGAGCAGTACTTC. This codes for CASYSTGFPDEQYF.

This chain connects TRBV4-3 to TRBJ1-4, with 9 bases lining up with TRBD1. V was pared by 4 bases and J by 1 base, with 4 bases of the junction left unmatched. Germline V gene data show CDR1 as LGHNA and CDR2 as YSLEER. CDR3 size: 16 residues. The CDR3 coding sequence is TGCGCCAGCAGCCTCGGACAGGGGAAAACTAATGAAAAACTGTTTTTT. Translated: CASSLGQGKTNEKLFF.

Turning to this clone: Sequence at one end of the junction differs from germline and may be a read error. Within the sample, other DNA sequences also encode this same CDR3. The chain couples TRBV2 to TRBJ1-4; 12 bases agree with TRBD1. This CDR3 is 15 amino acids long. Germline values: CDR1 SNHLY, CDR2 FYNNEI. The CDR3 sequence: CASEGTGGGNEKLFF. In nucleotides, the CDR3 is TGTGCCAGCGAGGGGACAGGGGGCGGGAATGAAAAGCTGTTTTTT.